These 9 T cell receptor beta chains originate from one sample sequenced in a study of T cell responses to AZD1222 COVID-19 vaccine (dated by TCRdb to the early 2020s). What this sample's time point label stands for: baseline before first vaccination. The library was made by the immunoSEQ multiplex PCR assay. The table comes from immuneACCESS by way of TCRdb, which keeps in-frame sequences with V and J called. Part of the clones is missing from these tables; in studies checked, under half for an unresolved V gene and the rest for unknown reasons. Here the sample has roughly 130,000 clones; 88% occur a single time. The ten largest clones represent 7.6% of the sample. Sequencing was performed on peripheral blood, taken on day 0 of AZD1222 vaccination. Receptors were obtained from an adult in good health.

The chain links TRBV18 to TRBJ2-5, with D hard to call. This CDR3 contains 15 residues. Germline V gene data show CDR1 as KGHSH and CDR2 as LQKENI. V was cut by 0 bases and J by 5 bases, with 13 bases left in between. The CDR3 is CASSPPGQVGETQYF. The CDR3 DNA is TGTGCCAGCTCACCACCCGGCCAGGTCGGGGAGACCCAGTACTTC.

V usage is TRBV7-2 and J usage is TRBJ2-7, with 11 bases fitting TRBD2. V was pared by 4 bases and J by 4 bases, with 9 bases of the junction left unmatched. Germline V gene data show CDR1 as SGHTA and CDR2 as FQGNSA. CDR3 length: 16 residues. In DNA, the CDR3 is TGTGCCAGCAGCTCTAGCGGGAGGAAGGCGGGTTACGAGCAGTACTTC. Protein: CASSSSGRKAGYEQYF.

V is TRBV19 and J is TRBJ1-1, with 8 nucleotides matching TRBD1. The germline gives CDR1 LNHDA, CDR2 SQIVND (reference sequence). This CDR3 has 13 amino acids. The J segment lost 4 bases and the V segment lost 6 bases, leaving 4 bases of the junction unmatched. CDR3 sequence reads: CASREQGGTEAFF. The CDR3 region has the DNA TGTGCCAGTAGGGAACAGGGGGGCACTGAAGCTTTCTTT.

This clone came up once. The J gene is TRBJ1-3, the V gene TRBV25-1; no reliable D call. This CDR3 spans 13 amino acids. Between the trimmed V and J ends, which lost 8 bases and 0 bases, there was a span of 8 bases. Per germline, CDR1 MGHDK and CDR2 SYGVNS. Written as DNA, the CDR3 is TGTGCCAGCGTTCACAGCTCTGGAAACACCATATATTTT. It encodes CASVHSSGNTIYF.

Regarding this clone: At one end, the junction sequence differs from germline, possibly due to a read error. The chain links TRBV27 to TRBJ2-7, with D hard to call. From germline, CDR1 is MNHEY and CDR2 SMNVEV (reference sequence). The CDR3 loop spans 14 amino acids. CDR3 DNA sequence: TGTGCCAGCAGCTTATTCGATGACTCCTACGAGCAGTACTTC. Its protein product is CASSLFDDSYEQYF.

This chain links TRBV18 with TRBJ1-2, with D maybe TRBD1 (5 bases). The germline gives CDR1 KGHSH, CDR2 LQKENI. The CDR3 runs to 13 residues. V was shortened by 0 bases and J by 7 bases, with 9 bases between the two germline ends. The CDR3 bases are TGTGCCAGCTCACCACCAGGGGAGGCTGGCTACACCTTC. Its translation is CASSPPGEAGYTF.

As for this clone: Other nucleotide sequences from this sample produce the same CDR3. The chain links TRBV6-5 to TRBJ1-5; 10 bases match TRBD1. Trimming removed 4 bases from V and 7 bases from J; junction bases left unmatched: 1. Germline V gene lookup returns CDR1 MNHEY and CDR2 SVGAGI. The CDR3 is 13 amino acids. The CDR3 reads CASSSTGGQPQHF. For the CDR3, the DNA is TGTGCCAGCAGTTCGACAGGGGGCCAGCCCCAGCATTTT.

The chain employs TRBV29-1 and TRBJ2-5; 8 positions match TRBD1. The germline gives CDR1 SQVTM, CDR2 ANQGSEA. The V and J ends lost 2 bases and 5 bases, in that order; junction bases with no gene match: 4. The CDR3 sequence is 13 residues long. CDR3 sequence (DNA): TGCAGCGTTGAACAGGGGGCTGGGGAGACCCAGTACTTC. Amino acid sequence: CSVEQGAGETQYF.

CDR3 DNA: TGTGCCAGCAGCTTGCACGGCGGACAAGAGACCCAGTACTTC. Protein sequence: CASSLHGGQETQYF. The rearrangement joins TRBV7-9 to TRBJ2-5, with D hard to call. Germline assignment: CDR1 SEHNR and CDR2 FQNEAQ (reference sequence). This CDR3 contains 14 residues. V was cut by 3 bases and J by 2 bases, with 10 bases left in between.